This T cell receptor beta chain appears in the sequencing data of a study of OX40 agonist ivuxolimab in advanced cancers. Study information: People who had prior anti-PD-1, anti-PD-L1 or anti-CTLA-4 therapy could take part, and less than 50% had some. Study observations and caveats: Average numbers of expanded clones were greater in CD8+ T cells than in CD4+.

The investigators sampled blood at baseline, at cycle 4 day 1, and at cycle 7 day 1. In this sample, this clone turned up a few times. Its cognate antigen is unknown. CDR1 is LGHNA and CDR2 is YNFKEQ in the germline V gene. The CDR3 totals 11 residues. The V end was cut by 6 bases, the J end by 5 bases, with 8 bases between. The repertoire was sequenced with immunoSEQ multiplex PCR; TCRdb's copy has only in-frame clones and lacks some. Found here are around 45,000 clones, roughly 89% of them singletons; the top ten hold 5.5% to 7.5%. V and J are TRBV4-2 and TRBJ2-7; unclear D gene. The source of this sequence is an adult with an advanced solid tumor such as melanoma, head and neck, liver or kidney cancer. The source was CD4+ or CD8+ T cells sorted from blood, collected in a trial of the OX40 agonist ivuxolimab. The CDR3 coding sequence is TGTGCCAGCAGGTCGGGCCACGAGCAGTACTTC. As protein: CASRSGHEQYF.